Shown below are 13 T cell receptor beta chains from a single sample sequenced in a study of blood T cells in healthy people across ages. Next came a second PCR, run for about 7 to 12 cycles, which used a sample-barcoded 5' primer along with a J-beta primer mix. TCRdb re-called the 5' RACE reads with MiXCR, one entry per CDR3 protein. The table shows 1.6 million or so distinct CDR3 sequences, with approximately 32% occurring only once. The sequencing sample was made of blood. Receptor source: a woman in her 30s in good health.

This clonotype was found many times. The chain has TRBV20-1 and TRBJ2-6; no clear D gene. Trimming cost V 5 bases and J 2 bases, with 10 bases left between them. Per the germline V gene, CDR1 is DFQATT and CDR2 is SNEGSKA (reference sequence). CDR3 size: 14 residues. The CDR3 region is CSAWAKTGANVLTF. For the CDR3, the DNA is TGCAGTGCTTGGGCCAAAACTGGGGCCAACGTCCTGACTTTC.

This sequence joins TRBV27 and TRBJ2-7; 9 bases map to TRBD1. The CDR3 has 15 residues. The V and J ends lost 5 bases and 2 bases, in that order; junction bases with no gene match: 7. CDR1 is MNHEY, CDR2 SMNVEV, per germline (reference sequence). The CDR3 sequence is CASSARDRAPYEQYF. The CDR3 DNA is TGTGCCAGCAGTGCCCGGGACAGGGCCCCCTACGAGCAGTACTTC.

V usage is TRBV10-3 and J usage is TRBJ2-3; no definite D call. The CDR3 loop spans 15 amino acids. Trimming took off 6 bases at V and 0 bases at J, with 13 bases between the two ends. Germline assignment: CDR1 ENHRY and CDR2 SYGVKD. The CDR3 coding sequence is TGTGCCATCAGGGTTGGTTCTGCTAGCACAGATACGCAGTATTTT. This codes for CAIRVGSASTDTQYF.

This chain uses TRBV3-1 with TRBJ1-1, with D tentatively TRBD1 (5 bases). The germline CDR1 and CDR2 sequences are LGHDT and YNNKEL (reference sequence). The CDR3 length is 15 residues. Trimming took 4 bases from V and 5 from J, leaving 17 bases between them. CDR3 nucleotide sequence: TGTGCCAGCAGCCCCAACGGGGGGTCCGGGACTGAAGCTTTCTTT. It encodes CASSPNGGSGTEAFF.

Only a few counts were recorded for this clonotype. The V call is TRBV30, the J call TRBJ1-4; no clear D gene. The CDR3 sequence is 15 residues long. The V gene lost 0 bases and the J gene lost 0 bases, with 8 bases spanning the gap. Germline V CDR1 and CDR2: GTSNPN, SVGIG (reference sequence). The CDR3 here is CAWSVFGPTNEKLFF. For the CDR3, the DNA is TGTGCCTGGAGTGTATTCGGCCCAACTAATGAAAAACTGTTTTTT.

The V gene is TRBV28, the J gene TRBJ2-5, with 7 positions matching TRBD2. The V gene end was trimmed by 5 bases and the J gene end by 2 bases; junction bases not matched to a gene: 14. The CDR3 loop spans 17 amino acids. The germline CDR1 and CDR2 sequences are MDHEN and SYDVKM. CDR3 residues: CASSKHPATSPQETQYF. The CDR3 bases are TGTGCCAGCAGTAAACATCCGGCGACTAGCCCTCAAGAGACCCAGTACTTC. The full variable domain, completed using reference TRBV28 and TRBJ2-5, is DVKVTQSSRYLVKRTGEKVFLECVQDMDHENMFWYRQDPGLGLRLIYFSYDVKMKEKGDIPEGYSVSREKKERFSLILESASTNQTSMYLCASSKHPATSPQETQYFGPGTRLLVL.

This chain connects TRBV5-1 to TRBJ2-3; 9 bases align to TRBD2. The V gene end was trimmed by 1 base and the J gene end by 6 bases; junction bases not matched to a gene: 12. The CDR3 is 17 residues long. Per germline, CDR1 SGHRS and CDR2 YFSETQ. CDR3 DNA sequence: TGCGCCAGCAGCTTGACCTCAGCGGGGGGACTTAGGGATACGCAGTATTTT. This codes for CASSLTSAGGLRDTQYF.

The V call is TRBV6-1, the J call TRBJ2-1; the match to TRBD2 covers 9 bases. V lost 6 bases and J lost 2; bases outside the gene matches: 8. This CDR3 is built from 16 residues. Germline assignment: CDR1 MNHNS and CDR2 SASEGT. The CDR3 DNA follows: TGTGCCAGCAGCCCCACGACTAGCGGCGCCTACAATGAGCAGTTCTTC. Protein sequence: CASSPTTSGAYNEQFF.

This clonotype was seen many times. V is TRBV4-2 and J is TRBJ2-7, with 11 bases lining up with TRBD2. CDR3 length: 17 residues. The germline gives CDR1 LGHNA, CDR2 YNFKEQ. Trimming cost V 1 base and J 5 bases; bases outside gene matches: 10. The CDR3 protein is CASSQVWVAGGPHEQYF. DNA for the CDR3: TGTGCCAGCAGCCAAGTTTGGGTAGCGGGAGGGCCCCACGAGCAGTACTTC.

This chain connects TRBV20-1 to TRBJ2-4, with D possibly matching TRBD1 (6 bases). The CDR3 is 15 amino acids. The ends were cut back, 7 bases at V and 3 bases at J, with 19 bases in the middle. The germline gives CDR1 DFQATT, CDR2 SNEGSKA (reference sequence). Here the CDR3 reads CSGKPSGGGKNIQYF. CDR3 in DNA: TGCAGTGGCAAACCGAGTGGGGGCGGCAAAAACATTCAGTACTTC.

There are many counts of this clonotype. The chain couples TRBV7-2 to TRBJ2-3; D is possibly TRBD1 (5 bases). Per germline, CDR1 SGHTA and CDR2 FQGNSA. Trimming took off 7 bases at V and 6 bases at J, with 20 bases between the two ends. The CDR3 extends over 15 amino acids. CDR3 sequence: CASTPGQLLLDTQYF. The CDR3 DNA reads as TGTGCCAGCACCCCTGGACAACTCCTCTTGGATACGCAGTATTTT.

With respect to this clonotype: With a much larger clone just one base away, this may be a read error. V is TRBV4-1 and J is TRBJ2-4; TRBD2 agrees at 7 bases. The length of the CDR3 is 15 residues. V shed 2 bases, J shed 13 bases, and the junction held 14 bases outside the gene matches. Germline V gives CDR1 MGHRA, CDR2 YSYEKL. CDR3 nucleotides: TGCGCCAGCAGCCAAAAATCTCTTAGCGGGTACGGGCAGTACTTC. This translates into CASSQKSLSGYGQYF.

V and J are TRBV5-5 and TRBJ1-3; no clear D gene. The length of the CDR3 is 16 residues. Trimming took 3 bases from V and 0 from J, leaving 13 bases between them. Per the germline V gene, CDR1 is SGHKS and CDR2 is YYEKEE (reference sequence). CDR3 nucleotides: TGTGCCAGCAGCTCGGACCCAGGTTACTCTGGAAACACCATATATTTT. Its translation is CASSSDPGYSGNTIYF.